Below, 15 T cell receptor beta chains from the same sample are listed, as sequenced in a study of OX40 agonist ivuxolimab in advanced cancers. The assay was immunoSEQ multiplex PCR, and TCRdb's table has in-frame clones only and misses some. The table lists 67,000 or so clones, roughly 89% of them singletons. Sequences were derived from CD4+ or CD8+ T cells sorted from blood, sampled in a trial of the OX40 agonist ivuxolimab. These receptors were taken from an adult with an advanced solid tumor such as melanoma, head and neck, liver or kidney cancer.

This chain links TRBV28 with TRBJ2-7; D remains unclear. With 5 bases removed from V and 6 bases from J, the gap between germline ends came to 20 bases. The CDR3 is 15 residues long. Germline CDR1 is MDHEN and CDR2 is SYDVKM. CDR3 in amino acids: CASSPVSTVKGEQYF. DNA of the CDR3: TGTGCCAGCAGTCCAGTGTCAACGGTTAAGGGCGAGCAGTACTTC. The variable domain in full, with the rest retrieved from reference TRBV28 and TRBJ2-7, is DVKVTQSSRYLVKRTGEKVFLECVQDMDHENMFWYRQDPGLGLRLIYFSYDVKMKEKGDIPEGYSVSREKKERFSLILESASTNQTSMYLCASSPVSTVKGEQYFGPGTRLTVT.

The rearrangement joins TRBV12-5 to TRBJ2-2, with 13 bases lining up with TRBD2. This CDR3 has 19 residues. Germline V gene lookup returns CDR1 LGHNT and CDR2 FRNRAP. The V and J ends lost 4 bases and 6 bases, in that order; junction bases with no gene match: 14. The CDR3 sequence: CASGSSETSGGPRAGELFF. The CDR3, as DNA: TGTGCTAGTGGTTCCTCCGAGACTAGCGGGGGGCCTAGGGCCGGGGAGCTGTTTTTT.

The V and J genes are TRBV7-3 and TRBJ2-2; no clear D. Germline V gives CDR1 SGHTA, CDR2 FQGTGA. The CDR3 consists of 13 residues. Trimming removed 4 bases from V and 3 bases from J, with 6 bases in between. The CDR3 DNA reads TGTGCCAGCAGCTCGTATTACACCGGGGAGCTGTTTTTT. Residues: CASSSYYTGELFF. Full variable domain (outside the CDR3, taken from reference TRBV7-3 and TRBJ2-2): GAGVSQTPSNKVTEKGKYVELRCDPISGHTALYWYRQSLGQGPEFLIYFQGTGAADDSGLPNDRFFAVRPEGSVSTLKIQRTERGDSAVYLCASSSYYTGELFFGEGSRLTVL.

This clone was observed a single time. V usage is TRBV10-3 and J usage is TRBJ2-2, with TRBD2 as a possible D gene (6 bases). V dropped 6 bases and J dropped 6 bases, with 23 bases sitting between them. Per germline, CDR1 ENHRY and CDR2 SYGVKD. This CDR3 region has 17 residues. The CDR3 sequence is CAISPVWRGPSPGELFF. DNA of the CDR3: TGTGCCATCAGCCCCGTCTGGCGGGGCCCTTCCCCCGGGGAGCTGTTTTTT.

The chain couples TRBV6-5 to TRBJ1-2; 9 nucleotides agree with TRBD1. V shed 5 bases and J 6 bases; nucleotides not matched to a gene: 4. Germline lookup yields CDR1 MNHEY and CDR2 SVGAGI. This CDR3 spans 13 amino acids. In DNA, the CDR3 is TGTGCCAGCAGTCTGGACAGGGGTGATGGCTACACCTTC. Its protein is CASSLDRGDGYTF.

V gene TRBV6-5 combines with J gene TRBJ1-1; no definite D call. The ends were cut back, 7 bases at V and 1 base at J, with 10 bases in the middle. The germline CDR1 and CDR2 sequences are MNHEY and SVGAGI. This CDR3 contains 13 residues. The CDR3 DNA is TGTGCCAGCACCCCCGACGGGAACACTGAAGCTTTCTTT. The encoded protein is CASTPDGNTEAFF.

The rearrangement links TRBV4-1 to TRBJ2-1, with no clear D. This CDR3 has 15 amino acids. Trimming took off 3 bases at V and 8 bases at J, with 17 bases between the two ends. CDR1 and CDR2 (germline): MGHRA, YSYEKL. CDR3 amino acids: CASSHPGTNGDEQFF. The CDR3 DNA follows: TGCGCCAGCAGCCACCCCGGTACAAATGGCGATGAGCAGTTCTTC.

The gene calls are TRBV7-9 and TRBJ1-1; D gene uncertain. The V gene lost 2 bases and the J gene lost 2 bases, with 3 bases spanning the gap. CDR3 length equals 12 residues. Germline lookup yields CDR1 SEHNR and CDR2 FQNEAQ (reference sequence). CDR3 DNA sequence: TGTGCCAGCAGCTTATACAACACTGAAGCTTTCTTT. It is translated as CASSLYNTEAFF.

The gene calls are TRBV6-5 and TRBJ1-2; TRBD1 agrees at 7 bases. CDR1 and CDR2 (germline): MNHEY, SVGAGI. CDR3 size: 14 residues. J lost 5 bases, V lost 5 bases, and 8 bases had no gene match. As DNA, the CDR3 is TGTGCCAGCAGTCTTACAGGGGATCAGTATGGCTACACCTTC. It translates to CASSLTGDQYGYTF.

V is TRBV6-1 and J is TRBJ1-5; no clear D gene. Germline V CDR1 and CDR2: MNHNS, SASEGT. CDR3 length: 12 amino acids. Trimming stripped 5 bases from V and 7 bases from J, with 9 bases between. The DNA for the CDR3 is TGTGCCAGCAGTCTATTAGGACAGCCCCAGCATTTT. Its protein product is CASSLLGQPQHF.

CDR3 nucleotide sequence: TGTGCCAGCAGCTTTTCGGGGGGAGTCAGAGAAGCTTTCTTT. Translating gives CASSFSGGVREAFF. The rearrangement uses TRBV5-6 and TRBJ1-1; weak D call: TRBD1 (5 bases). The CDR3 sequence is 14 residues long. The V gene lost 2 bases and the J gene lost 8 bases, with 16 bases spanning the gap. Germline CDR1 reads SGHDT; CDR2 reads YYEEEE.

This clone has just a few counts. The chain links TRBV10-1 to TRBJ1-2; a weak D match, TRBD1 (5 bases). The CDR3 loop spans 14 amino acids. CDR1 and CDR2 from the germline V gene are WNHNN and SYGVQD (reference sequence). V was clipped by 4 bases and J by 8 bases, with 17 bases between them. CDR3 DNA sequence: TGCGCCAGCAGTGCCGGGATCCGGGACCACGGCTACACCTTC. It codes for CASSAGIRDHGYTF.

The rearrangement uses TRBV10-1 and TRBJ1-2, with D possibly being TRBD1 (5 bases). V was clipped by 7 bases and J by 1 base, with 22 bases between them. This CDR3 is 17 amino acids long. CDR1 is WNHNN, CDR2 SYGVQD, per germline (reference sequence). CDR3 sequence reads: CASNTGTYLSLNYGYTF. In DNA form, the CDR3 reads TGCGCCAGCAATACCGGGACCTACCTTTCCCTTAACTATGGCTACACCTTC.

In this sample, this clone turned up a few times. The V gene is TRBV28, the J gene TRBJ2-2; 7 bases are a match to TRBD1. Germline CDR1 MDHEN, CDR2 SYDVKM. V lost 6 bases to trimming and J lost 6 bases; unmatched junction nucleotides: 13. This CDR3 spans 16 amino acids. CDR3: CASRSGTVGWAGELFF. CDR3 coding DNA: TGTGCCAGCAGGTCCGGGACAGTAGGGTGGGCCGGGGAGCTGTTTTTT.

The count of this clone is one. The chain is built from TRBV18 and TRBJ2-1; 8 nucleotides line up with TRBD2. J lost 5 bases, V lost 3 bases, and 9 bases had no gene match. The CDR3 consists of 16 residues. CDR1 and CDR2 (germline): KGHSH, LQKENI. CDR3 nucleotide sequence: TGTGCCAGCTCACCGACTAACGGGGGGGCGAACAATGAGCAGTTCTTC. Its protein is CASSPTNGGANNEQFF.